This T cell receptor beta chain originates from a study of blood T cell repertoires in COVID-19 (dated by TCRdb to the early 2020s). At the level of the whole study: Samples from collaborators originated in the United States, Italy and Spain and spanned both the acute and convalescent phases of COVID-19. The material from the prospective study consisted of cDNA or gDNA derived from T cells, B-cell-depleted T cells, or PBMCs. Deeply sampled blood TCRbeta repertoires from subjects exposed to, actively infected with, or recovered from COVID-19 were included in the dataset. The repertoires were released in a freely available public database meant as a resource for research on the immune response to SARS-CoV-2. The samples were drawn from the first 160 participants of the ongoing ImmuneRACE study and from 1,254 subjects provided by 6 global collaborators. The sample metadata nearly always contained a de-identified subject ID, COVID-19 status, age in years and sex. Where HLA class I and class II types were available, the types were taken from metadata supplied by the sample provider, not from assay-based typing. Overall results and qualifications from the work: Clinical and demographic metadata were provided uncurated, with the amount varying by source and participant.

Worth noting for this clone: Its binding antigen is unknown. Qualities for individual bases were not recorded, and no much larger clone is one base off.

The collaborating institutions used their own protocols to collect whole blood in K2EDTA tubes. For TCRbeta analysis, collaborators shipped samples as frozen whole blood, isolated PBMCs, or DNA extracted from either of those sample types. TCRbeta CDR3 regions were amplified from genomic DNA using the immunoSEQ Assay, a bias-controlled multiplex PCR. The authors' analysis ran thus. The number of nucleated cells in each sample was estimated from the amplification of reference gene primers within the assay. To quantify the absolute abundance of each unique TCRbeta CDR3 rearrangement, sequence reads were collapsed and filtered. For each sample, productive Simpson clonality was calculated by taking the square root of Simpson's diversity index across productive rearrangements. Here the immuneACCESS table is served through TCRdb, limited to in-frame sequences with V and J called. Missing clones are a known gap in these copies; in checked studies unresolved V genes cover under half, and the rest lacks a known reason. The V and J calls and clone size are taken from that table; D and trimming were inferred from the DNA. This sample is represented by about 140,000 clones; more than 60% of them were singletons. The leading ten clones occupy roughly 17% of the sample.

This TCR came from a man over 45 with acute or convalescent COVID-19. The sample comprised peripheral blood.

At the DNA level, the sequence is TGTGCCAGCAGTGACGGACAGGGGGTTACCGGGGAGCTGTTTTTT. Its protein is CASSDGQGVTGELFF. The chain is made from TRBV6-1 and TRBJ2-2; the central 10 bases match TRBD1. The germline V gene sets CDR1 to MNHNS and CDR2 to SASEGT. CDR3 length: 15 amino acids, cysteine to phenylalanine. Just CDR3 DNA is preserved here, 45 bases in frame from base 1. Trimming takes 3 bases off V and 5 bases off J; junction bases not matched to a gene: 3.